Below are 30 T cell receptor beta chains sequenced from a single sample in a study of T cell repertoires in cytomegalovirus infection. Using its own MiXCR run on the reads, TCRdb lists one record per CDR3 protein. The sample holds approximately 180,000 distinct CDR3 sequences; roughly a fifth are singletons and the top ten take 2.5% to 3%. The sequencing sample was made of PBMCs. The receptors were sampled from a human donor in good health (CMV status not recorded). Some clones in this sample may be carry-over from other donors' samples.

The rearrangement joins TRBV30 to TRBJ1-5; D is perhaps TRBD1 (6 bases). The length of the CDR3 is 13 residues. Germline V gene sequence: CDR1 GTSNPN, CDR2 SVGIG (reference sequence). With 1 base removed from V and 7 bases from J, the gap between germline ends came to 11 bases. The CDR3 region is CAWSGKGGQPQHF. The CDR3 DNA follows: TGTGCCTGGAGTGGGAAGGGGGGCCAGCCCCAGCATTTT.

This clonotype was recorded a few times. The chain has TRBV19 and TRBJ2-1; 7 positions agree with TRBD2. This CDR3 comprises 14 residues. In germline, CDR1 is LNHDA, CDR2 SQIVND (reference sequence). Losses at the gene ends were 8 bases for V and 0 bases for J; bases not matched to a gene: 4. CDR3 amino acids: CASRRGSSYNEQFF. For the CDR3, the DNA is TGTGCCAGTCGGCGCGGGAGCTCCTACAATGAGCAGTTCTTC.

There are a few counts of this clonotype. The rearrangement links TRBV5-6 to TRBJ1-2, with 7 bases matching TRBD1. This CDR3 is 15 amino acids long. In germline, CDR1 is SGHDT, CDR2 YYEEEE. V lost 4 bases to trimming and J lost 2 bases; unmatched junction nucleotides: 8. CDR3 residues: CASSPAGQFNYGYTF. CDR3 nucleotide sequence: TGTGCCAGCAGCCCCGCGGGACAGTTCAACTATGGCTACACCTTC.

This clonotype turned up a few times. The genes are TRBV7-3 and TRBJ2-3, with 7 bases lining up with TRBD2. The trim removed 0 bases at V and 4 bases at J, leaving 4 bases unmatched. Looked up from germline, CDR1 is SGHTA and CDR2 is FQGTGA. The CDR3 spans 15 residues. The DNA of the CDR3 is TGTGCCAGCAGCTTAACTGCTAGCGGTGCAGATACGCAGTATTTT. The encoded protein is CASSLTASGADTQYF.

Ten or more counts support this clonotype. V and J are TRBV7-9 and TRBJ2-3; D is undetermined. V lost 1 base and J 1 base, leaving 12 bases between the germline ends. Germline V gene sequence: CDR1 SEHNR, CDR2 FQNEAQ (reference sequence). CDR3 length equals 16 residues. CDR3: CASSLGTIFRTDTQYF. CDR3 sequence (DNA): TGTGCCAGCAGCTTAGGTACCATTTTTCGCACAGATACGCAGTATTTT.

CDR3 loop: CAVTGTPTGELFF. CDR3 DNA sequence: TGTGCCGTAACAGGGACCCCCACCGGGGAGCTGTTTTTT. The chain has TRBV6-5 and TRBJ2-2, with a tentative D call TRBD1 (6 bases). CDR3 length: 13 residues. Germline V gene lookup returns CDR1 MNHEY and CDR2 SVGAGI. The V end lost 11 bases, the J end lost 4 bases, and 14 bases lay between the germline ends.

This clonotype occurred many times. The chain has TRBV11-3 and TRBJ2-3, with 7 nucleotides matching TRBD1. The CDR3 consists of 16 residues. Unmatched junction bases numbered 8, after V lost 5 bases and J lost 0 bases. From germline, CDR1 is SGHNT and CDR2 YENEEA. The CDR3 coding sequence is TGTGCCAGCAGCATGGGACAGATAACTAGCACAGATACGCAGTATTTT. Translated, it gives CASSMGQITSTDTQYF.

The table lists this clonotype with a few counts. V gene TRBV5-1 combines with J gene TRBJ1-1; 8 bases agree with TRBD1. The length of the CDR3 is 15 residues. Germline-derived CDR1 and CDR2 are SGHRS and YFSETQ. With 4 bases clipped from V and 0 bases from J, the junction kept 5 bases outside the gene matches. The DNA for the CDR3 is TGCGCCAGCAGCGACGGGACAGGTATGAACACTGAAGCTTTCTTT. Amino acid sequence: CASSDGTGMNTEAFF.

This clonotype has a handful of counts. The CDR3 region is CAKRLAGKFTSGANVLTF. The CDR3 DNA reads TGTGCCAAGCGACTAGCGGGGAAATTTACCTCTGGGGCCAACGTCCTGACTTTC. The chain links TRBV15 to TRBJ2-6; TRBD2 matches at 11 bases. The CDR3 length is 18 residues. Trimming removed 10 bases from V and 0 bases from J; junction bases left unmatched: 11. Germline V gene data show CDR1 as LNHNV and CDR2 as YYDKDF (reference sequence).

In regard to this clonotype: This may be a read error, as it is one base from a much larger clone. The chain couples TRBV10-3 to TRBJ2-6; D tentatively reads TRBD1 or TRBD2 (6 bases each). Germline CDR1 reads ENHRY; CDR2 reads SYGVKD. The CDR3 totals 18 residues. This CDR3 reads CAISEKGGWLSGANVQTF. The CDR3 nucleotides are TGTGCCATCAGTGAGAAAGGGGGGTGGCTCTCTGGGGCCAACGTCCAGACTTTC.

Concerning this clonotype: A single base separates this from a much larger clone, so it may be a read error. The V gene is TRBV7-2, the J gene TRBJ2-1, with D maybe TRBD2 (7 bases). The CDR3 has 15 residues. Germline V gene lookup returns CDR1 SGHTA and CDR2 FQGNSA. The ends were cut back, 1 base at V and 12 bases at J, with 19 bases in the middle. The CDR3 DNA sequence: TGTGCCAGCAGCTTAGTCCGGGGGAGGGGGGGTGTGCAGTTCTTC. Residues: CASSLVRGRGGVQFF.

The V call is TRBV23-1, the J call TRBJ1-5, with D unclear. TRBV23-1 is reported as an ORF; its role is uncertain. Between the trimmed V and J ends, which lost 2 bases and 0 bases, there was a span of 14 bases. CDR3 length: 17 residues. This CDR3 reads CASSQSDGRNSNQPQHF. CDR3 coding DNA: TGCGCCAGCAGTCAAAGTGACGGGAGAAATAGCAATCAGCCCCAGCATTTT.

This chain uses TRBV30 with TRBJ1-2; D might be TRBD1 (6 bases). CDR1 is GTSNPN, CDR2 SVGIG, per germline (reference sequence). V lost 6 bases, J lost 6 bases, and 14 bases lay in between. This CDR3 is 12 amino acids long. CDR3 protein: CACMPGADGYTF. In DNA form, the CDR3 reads TGTGCCTGCATGCCAGGGGCGGATGGCTACACCTTC.

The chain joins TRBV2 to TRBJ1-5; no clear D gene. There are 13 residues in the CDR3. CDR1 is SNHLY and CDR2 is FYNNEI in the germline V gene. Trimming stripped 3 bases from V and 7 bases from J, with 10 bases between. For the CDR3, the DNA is TGTGCCAGCAGTGAGTATGGGGAGCAGCCCCAGCATTTT. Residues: CASSEYGEQPQHF.

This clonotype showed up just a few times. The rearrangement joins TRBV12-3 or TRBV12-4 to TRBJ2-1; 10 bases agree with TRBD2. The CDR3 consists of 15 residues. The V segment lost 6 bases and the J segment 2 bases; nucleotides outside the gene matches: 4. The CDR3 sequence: CASRLSGGPYNEQFF. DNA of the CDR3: TGTGCCAGCAGACTTAGCGGGGGGCCCTACAATGAGCAGTTCTTC.

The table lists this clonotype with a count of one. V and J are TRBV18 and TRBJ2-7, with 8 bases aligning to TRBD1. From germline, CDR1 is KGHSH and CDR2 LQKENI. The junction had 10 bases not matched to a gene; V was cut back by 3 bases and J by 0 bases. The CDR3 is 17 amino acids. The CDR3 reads CASSPLGQGTFSYEQYF. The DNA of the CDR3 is TGTGCCAGCTCACCCCTTGGACAGGGTACCTTCTCCTACGAGCAGTACTTC. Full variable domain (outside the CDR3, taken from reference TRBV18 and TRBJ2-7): NAGVMQNPRHLVRRRGQEARLRCSPMKGHSHVYWYRQLPEEGLKFMVYLQKENIIDESGMPKERFSAEFPKEGPSILRIQQVVRGDSAAYFCASSPLGQGTFSYEQYFGPGTRLTVT.

CDR3 in DNA: TGTGCCAGCAGCCCCGAGAGGACAGAGCAGTTCTTC. Its protein is CASSPERTEQFF. V and J are TRBV9 and TRBJ2-1, with D possibly TRBD1 on 5 matching bases. The V end was cut by 4 bases, the J end by 10 bases, with 12 bases between. The V gene's germline CDR1 is SGDLS and CDR2 YYNGEE. The CDR3 loop spans 12 amino acids. Using reference TRBV9 and TRBJ2-1 for the parts outside the CDR3, the full variable domain is DSGVTQTPKHLITATGQRVTLRCSPRSGDLSVYWYQQSLDQGLQFLIQYYNGEERAKGNILERFSAQQFPDLHSELNLSSLELGDSALYFCASSPERTEQFFGPGTRLTVL.

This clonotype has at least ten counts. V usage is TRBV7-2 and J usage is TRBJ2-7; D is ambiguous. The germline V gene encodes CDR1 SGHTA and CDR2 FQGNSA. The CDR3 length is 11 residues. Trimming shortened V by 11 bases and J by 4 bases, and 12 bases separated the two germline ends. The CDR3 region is CASQAGYEQYF. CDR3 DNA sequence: TGTGCCTCGCAAGCCGGTTACGAGCAGTACTTC.

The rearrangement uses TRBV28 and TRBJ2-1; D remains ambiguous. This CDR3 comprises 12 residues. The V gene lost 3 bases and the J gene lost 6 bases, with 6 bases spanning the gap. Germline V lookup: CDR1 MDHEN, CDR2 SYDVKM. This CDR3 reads CASSFNGNEQFF. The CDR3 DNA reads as TGTGCCAGCAGTTTTAACGGCAATGAGCAGTTCTTC. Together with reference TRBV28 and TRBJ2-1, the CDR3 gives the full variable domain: DVKVTQSSRYLVKRTGEKVFLECVQDMDHENMFWYRQDPGLGLRLIYFSYDVKMKEKGDIPEGYSVSREKKERFSLILESASTNQTSMYLCASSFNGNEQFFGPGTRLTVL.

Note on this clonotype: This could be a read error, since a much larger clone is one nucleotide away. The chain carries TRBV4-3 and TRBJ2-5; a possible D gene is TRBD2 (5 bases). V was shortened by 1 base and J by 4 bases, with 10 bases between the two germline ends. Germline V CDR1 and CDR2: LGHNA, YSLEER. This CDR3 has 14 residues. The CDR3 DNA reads TGCGCCAGCAGCCAAGGGGAGTTTCTAGAGACCCAGTACTTC. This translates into CASSQGEFLETQYF.

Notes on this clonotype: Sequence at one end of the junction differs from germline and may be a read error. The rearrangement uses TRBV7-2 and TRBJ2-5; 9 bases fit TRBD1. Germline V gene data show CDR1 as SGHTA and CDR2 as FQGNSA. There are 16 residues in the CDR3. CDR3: CASSSSPGQGQETHYF. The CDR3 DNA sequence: TGTGCCAGCAGCTCCTCTCCGGGACAGGGTCAAGAGACCCATTACTTC. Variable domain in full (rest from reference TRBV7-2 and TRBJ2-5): GAGVSQSPSNKVTEKGKDVELRCDPISGHTALYWYRQSLGQGLEFLIYFQGNSAPDKSGLPSDRFSAERTGGSVSTLTIQRTQQEDSAVYLCASSSSPGQGQETHYFGPGTRLLVL.

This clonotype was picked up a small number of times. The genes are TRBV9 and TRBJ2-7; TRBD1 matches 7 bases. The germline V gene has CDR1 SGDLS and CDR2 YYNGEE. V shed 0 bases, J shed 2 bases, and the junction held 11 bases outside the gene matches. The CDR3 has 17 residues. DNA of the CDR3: TGTGCCAGCAGCGTAGCCGGAACCGGGACAGCCACCTACGAGCAGTACTTC. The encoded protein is CASSVAGTGTATYEQYF. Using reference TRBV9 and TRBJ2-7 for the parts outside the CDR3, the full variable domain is DSGVTQTPKHLITATGQRVTLRCSPRSGDLSVYWYQQSLDQGLQFLIQYYNGEERAKGNILERFSAQQFPDLHSELNLSSLELGDSALYFCASSVAGTGTATYEQYFGPGTRLTVT.

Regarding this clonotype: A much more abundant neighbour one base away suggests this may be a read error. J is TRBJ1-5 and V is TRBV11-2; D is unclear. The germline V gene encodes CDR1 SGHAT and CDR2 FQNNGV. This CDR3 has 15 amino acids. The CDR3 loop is CARSLVPTSNQPQHF. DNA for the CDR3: TGTGCCAGGAGCTTAGTCCCAACGAGCAATCAGCCCCAGCATTTT.

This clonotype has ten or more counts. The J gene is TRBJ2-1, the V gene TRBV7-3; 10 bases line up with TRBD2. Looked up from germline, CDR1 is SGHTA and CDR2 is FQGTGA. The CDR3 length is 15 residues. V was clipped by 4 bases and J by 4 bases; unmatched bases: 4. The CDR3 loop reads CASSSIAGGYNEQFF. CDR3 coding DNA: TGTGCCAGCAGCTCAATAGCGGGAGGTTACAATGAGCAGTTCTTC.

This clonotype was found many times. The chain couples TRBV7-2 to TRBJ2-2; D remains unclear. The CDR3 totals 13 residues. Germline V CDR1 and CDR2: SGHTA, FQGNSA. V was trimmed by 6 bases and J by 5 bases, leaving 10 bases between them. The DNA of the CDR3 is TGTGCCAGCAGATTTACAGCGACCGGGGAGCTGTTTTTT. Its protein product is CASRFTATGELFF.

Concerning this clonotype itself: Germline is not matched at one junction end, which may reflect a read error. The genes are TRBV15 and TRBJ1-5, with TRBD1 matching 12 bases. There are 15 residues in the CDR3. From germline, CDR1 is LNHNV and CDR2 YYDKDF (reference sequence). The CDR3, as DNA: TGTGCCACCAGCTGGGACAGGGGGCATAATCAGCACCAGCATTTT. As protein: CATSWDRGHNQHQHF.

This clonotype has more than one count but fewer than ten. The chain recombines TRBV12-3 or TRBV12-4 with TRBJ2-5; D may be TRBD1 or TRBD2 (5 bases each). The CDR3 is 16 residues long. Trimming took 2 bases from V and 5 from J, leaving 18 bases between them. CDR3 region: CASSLYRLGVEETQYF. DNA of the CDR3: TGTGCCAGCAGTTTATACAGACTGGGGGTGGAGGAGACCCAGTACTTC.

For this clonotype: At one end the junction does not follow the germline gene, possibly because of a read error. For the CDR3, the DNA is TGCAGCGTTGCGGCAGAAAATAATTCACCCCTCTACTTT. This sequence encodes CSVAAENNSPLYF. The chain joins TRBV29-1 to TRBJ1-6; D ambiguous. The CDR3 is 13 amino acids. Germline CDR1 SQVTM, CDR2 ANQGSEA.

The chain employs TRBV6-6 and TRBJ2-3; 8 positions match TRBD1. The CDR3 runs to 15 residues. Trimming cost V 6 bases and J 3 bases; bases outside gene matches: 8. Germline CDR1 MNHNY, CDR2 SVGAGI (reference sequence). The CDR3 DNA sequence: TGTGCCAGCAGGAAGGACAGGGAGACTACAGATACGCAGTATTTT. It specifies CASRKDRETTDTQYF.

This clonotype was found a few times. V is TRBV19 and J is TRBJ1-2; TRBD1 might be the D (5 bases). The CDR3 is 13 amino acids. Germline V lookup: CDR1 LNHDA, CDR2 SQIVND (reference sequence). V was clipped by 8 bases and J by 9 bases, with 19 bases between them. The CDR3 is CASERRDSRSYTF. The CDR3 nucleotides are TGTGCCAGTGAGAGGAGGGACTCTCGGAGCTACACCTTC.